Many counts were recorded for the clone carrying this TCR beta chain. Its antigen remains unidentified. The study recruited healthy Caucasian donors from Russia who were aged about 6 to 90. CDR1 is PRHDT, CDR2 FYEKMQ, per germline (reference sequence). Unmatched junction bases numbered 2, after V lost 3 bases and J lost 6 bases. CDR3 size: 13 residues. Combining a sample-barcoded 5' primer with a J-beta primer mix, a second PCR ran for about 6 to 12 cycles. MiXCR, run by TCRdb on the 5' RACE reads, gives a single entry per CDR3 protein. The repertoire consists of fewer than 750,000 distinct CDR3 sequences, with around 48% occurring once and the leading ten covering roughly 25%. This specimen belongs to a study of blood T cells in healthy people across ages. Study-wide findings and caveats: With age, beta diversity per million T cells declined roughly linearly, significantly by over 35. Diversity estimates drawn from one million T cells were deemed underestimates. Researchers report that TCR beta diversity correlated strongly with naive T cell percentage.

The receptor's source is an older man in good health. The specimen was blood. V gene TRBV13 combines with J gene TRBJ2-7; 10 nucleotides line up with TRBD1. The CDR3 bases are TGTGCCAGCAGCTTTCGGGACAGGGGCGAGCAGTACTTC. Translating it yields CASSFRDRGEQYF.